Below, one T cell receptor beta chain is given with its context. Original data processing: Amplifying reference gene primers gave estimates of nucleated cell counts. Sequenced by immunoSEQ multiplex PCR; TCRdb stores in-frame clones only, minus some. The V and J calls and clone size are taken from that table; D and trimming were inferred from the DNA. This sample has fewer than 400,000 clones, with 87% found just once. The V segment lost 0 bases and the J segment 3 bases; nucleotides outside the gene matches: 5. Germline CDR1 MNHEY, CDR2 SVGAGI. The length of the CDR3 is 15 residues. Assignments of participants to cohorts depended upon their own reported clinical history. Either two negative PCRs, clearance, or symptom resolution qualified Cohort 3 donors as recovered. These data come from a study of blood T cell repertoires in COVID-19. Study-level background: PBMCs, B-cell-depleted T cells, or T cells provided the cDNA or gDNA that made up the material.

V is TRBV6-5 and J is TRBJ2-7, with TRBD2 identical over 7 bases. The sequenced sample was PBMCs or T cells enriched from blood (not recorded which). The clonotype originates from a woman in her forties or fifties who had recovered from COVID-19. The CDR3 coding sequence is TGTGCCAGCAGTTACTCCGTCCGGGACTACTACGAGCAGTACTTC. As protein: CASSYSVRDYYEQYF.